This is a list of T cell receptor beta chains from one sample in a study of long-term antiretroviral therapy in people with HIV. The method was immunoSEQ multiplex PCR; TCRdb's version includes in-frame clones alone and lacks a portion of them. Counted here are 28,000 or so clones, 78% occurring once; the ten biggest clones make up about a tenth. The sample in question was unsorted PBMCs, obtained 1.5 years before starting antiretroviral therapy. The receptors stem from a man aged 18 to 30 with HIV. Each CDR3 is given with its conserved first and last residue. Clone size appears in some rows only: once, few, many, or a class for an expanded clone.

CDR3,J,size,V
CASSLTGTEYGYTF,TRBJ1-2,-,TRBV18
CAIEGTSNTGELFF,TRBJ2-2,-,TRBV7-9
CAINSDGEDRFSGYTF,TRBJ1-2,once,TRBV10-3
CASSRSGGSYEQYF,TRBJ2-7,-,TRBV18
CASSRDSSYEQYF,TRBJ2-7,few,TRBV7-9
CASSLLRDRGAKNIQYF,TRBJ2-4,once,TRBV7-9
CASSLGDSSQVNTEAFF,TRBJ1-1,-,TRBV11-2
CASSLGTANTEAFF,TRBJ1-1,-,TRBV7-8
CASSSTSARGDTQYF,TRBJ2-3,-,TRBV5-6
CASSTDLYNEQFF,TRBJ2-1,-,TRBV6-6
CASSLTSGRSYEQYF,TRBJ2-7,-,TRBV5-5
CASSSSANSYEQYF,TRBJ2-7,-,TRBV19
CASGGAERSWRYEQYF,TRBJ2-7,-,TRBV6-6
CASSEPNRDNSYEQYF,TRBJ2-7,-,TRBV10-2
CASSVDQQETQYF,TRBJ2-5,-,TRBV9
CASSLGRPYEQYF,TRBJ2-7,-,TRBV19
CASSIGTISNQPQHF,TRBJ1-5,once,TRBV19
CASRGTVTGELFF,TRBJ2-2,-,TRBV6-5
CASSATSGGSGEQFF,TRBJ2-1,-,TRBV27
CAWSVSTYEQYF,TRBJ2-7,-,TRBV30
CASSATSSGGLTDTQYF,TRBJ2-3,-,TRBV19
CASSYVQGRELFF,TRBJ2-2,-,TRBV7-9
CASSLRQSGELFF,TRBJ2-2,few,TRBV7-2
CASSLARAENTEAFF,TRBJ1-1,-,TRBV7-9
CASNQGSVSQPEQFF,TRBJ2-1,-,TRBV4-2
CASRCPGFDGVENNQPQHF,TRBJ1-5,-,TRBV12-2
CASSILVWGNTEAFF,TRBJ1-1,-,TRBV18
CASSSTSSNSYNEQFF,TRBJ2-1,-,TRBV5-4
CASSWTSGITDTQYF,TRBJ2-3,few,TRBV7-2